The source of this T cell receptor (beta chain) is a study of blood T cell repertoires in COVID-19. Across the whole study: Samples of COVID-19 (acute and convalescent) were obtained from the United States, Italy and Spain. Sources were T cells, B-cell-depleted T cells, or PBMCs; the material itself was cDNA or gDNA.

In the original analysis: The assay estimated nucleated cells by amplifying reference gene primers. Profiling relied on immunoSEQ multiplex PCR, and the TCRdb table lists in-frame clones only, not all of them. V and J calls and clone size follow that table, whereas D and trimming were derived from the DNA. The sample has about 380,000 clones; 89% are singletons. The CDR3 is made up of 16 amino acids. Germline values: CDR1 KGHSH, CDR2 LQKENI. V lost 1 base and J 2 bases, leaving 15 bases between the germline ends. The sequence derives from a man in his forties with acute or convalescent COVID-19. Sequencing used peripheral blood. The chain uses TRBV18 and TRBJ2-7; possible D gene TRBD1, 5 bases. CDR3 sequence reads: CASSPQRPGPPYEQYF. The CDR3 nucleotides read TGTGCCAGCTCACCACAGAGGCCAGGGCCGCCCTACGAGCAGTACTTC.